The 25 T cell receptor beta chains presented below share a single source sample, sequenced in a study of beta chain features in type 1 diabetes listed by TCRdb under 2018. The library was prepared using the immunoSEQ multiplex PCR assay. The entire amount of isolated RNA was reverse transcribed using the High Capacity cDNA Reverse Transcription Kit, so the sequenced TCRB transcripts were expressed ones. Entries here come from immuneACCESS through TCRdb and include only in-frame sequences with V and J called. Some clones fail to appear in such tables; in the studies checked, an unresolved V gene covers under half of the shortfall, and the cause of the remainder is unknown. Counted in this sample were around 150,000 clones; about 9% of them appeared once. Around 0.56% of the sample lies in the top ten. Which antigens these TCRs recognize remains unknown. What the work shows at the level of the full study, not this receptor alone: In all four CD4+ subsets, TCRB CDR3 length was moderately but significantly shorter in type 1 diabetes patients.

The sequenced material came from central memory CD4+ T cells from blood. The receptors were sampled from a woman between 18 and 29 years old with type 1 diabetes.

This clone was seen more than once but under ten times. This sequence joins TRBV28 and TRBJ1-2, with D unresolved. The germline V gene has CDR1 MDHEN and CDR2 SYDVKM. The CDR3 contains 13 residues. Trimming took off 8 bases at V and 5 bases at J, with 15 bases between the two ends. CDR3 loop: CASRPGGLYGYTF. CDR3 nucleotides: TGTGCCAGCCGTCCCGGTGGTCTTTATGGCTACACCTTC.

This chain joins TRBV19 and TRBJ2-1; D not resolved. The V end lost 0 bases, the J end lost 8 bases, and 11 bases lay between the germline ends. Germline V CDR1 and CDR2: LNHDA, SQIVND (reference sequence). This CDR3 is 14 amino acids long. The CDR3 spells CASSIDIQSHEQFF. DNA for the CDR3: TGTGCCAGTAGTATAGATATCCAGTCCCATGAGCAGTTCTTC.

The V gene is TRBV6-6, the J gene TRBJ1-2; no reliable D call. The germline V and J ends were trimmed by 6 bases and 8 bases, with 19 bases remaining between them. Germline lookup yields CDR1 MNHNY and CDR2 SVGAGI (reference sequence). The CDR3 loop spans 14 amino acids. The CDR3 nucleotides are TGTGCCAGCAGCCCTGGTTCAAGGGCGGGAGGCTACACCTTC. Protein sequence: CASSPGSRAGGYTF.

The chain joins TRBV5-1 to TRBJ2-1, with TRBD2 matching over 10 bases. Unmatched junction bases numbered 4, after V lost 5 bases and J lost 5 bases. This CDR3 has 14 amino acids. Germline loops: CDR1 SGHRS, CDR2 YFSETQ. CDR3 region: CASRGGLADNEQFF. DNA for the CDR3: TGCGCCAGCAGAGGCGGACTAGCGGACAATGAGCAGTTCTTC.

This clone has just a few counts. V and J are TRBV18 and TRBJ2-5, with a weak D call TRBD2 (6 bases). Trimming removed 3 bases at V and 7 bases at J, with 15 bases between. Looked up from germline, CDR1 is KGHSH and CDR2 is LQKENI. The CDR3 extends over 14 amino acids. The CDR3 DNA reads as TGTGCCAGCTCACCCGGGAGCCTAAGGGGGACCCAGTACTTC. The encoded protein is CASSPGSLRGTQYF. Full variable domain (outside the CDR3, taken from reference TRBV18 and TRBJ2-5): NAGVMQNPRHLVRRRGQEARLRCSPMKGHSHVYWYRQLPEEGLKFMVYLQKENIIDESGMPKERFSAEFPKEGPSILRIQQVVRGDSAAYFCASSPGSLRGTQYFGPGTRLLVL.

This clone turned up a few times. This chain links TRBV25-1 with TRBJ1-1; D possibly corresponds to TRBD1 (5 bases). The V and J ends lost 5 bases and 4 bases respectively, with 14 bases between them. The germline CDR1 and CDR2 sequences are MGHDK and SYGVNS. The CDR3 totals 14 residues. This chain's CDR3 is CASSSTGTSTEAFF. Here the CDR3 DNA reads TGTGCCAGCAGTTCCACAGGTACCTCCACTGAAGCTTTCTTT. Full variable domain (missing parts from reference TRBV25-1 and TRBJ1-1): EADIYQTPRYLVIGTGKKITLECSQTMGHDKMYWYQQDPGMELHLIHYSYGVNSTEKGDLSSESTVSRIRTEHFPLTLESARPSHTSQYLCASSSTGTSTEAFFGQGTRLTVV.

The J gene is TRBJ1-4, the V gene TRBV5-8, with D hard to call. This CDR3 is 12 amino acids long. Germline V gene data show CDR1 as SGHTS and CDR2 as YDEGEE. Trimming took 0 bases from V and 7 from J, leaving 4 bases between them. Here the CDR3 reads CASSLDGEKLFF. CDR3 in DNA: TGTGCCAGCAGCTTGGACGGTGAAAAACTGTTTTTT.

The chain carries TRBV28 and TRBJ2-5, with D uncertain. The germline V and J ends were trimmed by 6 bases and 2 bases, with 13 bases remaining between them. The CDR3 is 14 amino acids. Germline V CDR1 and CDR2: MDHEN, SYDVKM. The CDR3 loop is CASSPLAPQETQYF. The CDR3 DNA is TGTGCCAGCAGCCCACTTGCGCCACAAGAGACCCAGTACTTC.

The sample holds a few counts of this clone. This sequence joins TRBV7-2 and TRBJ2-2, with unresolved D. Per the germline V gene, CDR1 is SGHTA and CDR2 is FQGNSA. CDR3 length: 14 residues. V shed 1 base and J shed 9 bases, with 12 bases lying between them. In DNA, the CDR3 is TGTGCCAGCAGCTTAGGCCCGGGTTACAGGGAGCTGTTTTTT. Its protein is CASSLGPGYRELFF.

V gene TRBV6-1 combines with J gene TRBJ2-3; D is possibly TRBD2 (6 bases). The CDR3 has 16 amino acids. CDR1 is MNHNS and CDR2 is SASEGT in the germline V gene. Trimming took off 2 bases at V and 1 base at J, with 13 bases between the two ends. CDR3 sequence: CASSESRGIGTDTQYF. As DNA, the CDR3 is TGTGCCAGCAGTGAAAGTCGCGGGATCGGCACAGATACGCAGTATTTT.

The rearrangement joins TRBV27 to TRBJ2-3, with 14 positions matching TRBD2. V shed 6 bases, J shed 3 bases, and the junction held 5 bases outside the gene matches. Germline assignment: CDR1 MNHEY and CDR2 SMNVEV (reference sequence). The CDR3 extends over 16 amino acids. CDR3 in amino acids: CASSAGTSGGTDTQYF. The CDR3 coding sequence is TGTGCCAGCAGCGCCGGGACTAGCGGGGGTACAGATACGCAGTATTTT.

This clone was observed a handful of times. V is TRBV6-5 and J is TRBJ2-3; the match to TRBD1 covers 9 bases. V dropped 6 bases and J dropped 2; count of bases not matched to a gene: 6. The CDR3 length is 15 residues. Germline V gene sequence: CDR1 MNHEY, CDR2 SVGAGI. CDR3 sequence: CASSPRDRDTDTQYF. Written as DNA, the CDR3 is TGTGCCAGCAGCCCCCGGGACAGGGACACAGATACGCAGTATTTT.

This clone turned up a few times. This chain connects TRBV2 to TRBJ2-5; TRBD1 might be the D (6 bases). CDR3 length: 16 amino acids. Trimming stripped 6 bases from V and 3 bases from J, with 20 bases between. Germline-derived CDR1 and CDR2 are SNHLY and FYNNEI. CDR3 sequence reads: CASRSSISGVEETQYF. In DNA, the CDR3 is TGTGCCAGCAGATCCTCCATCTCAGGGGTGGAAGAGACCCAGTACTTC.

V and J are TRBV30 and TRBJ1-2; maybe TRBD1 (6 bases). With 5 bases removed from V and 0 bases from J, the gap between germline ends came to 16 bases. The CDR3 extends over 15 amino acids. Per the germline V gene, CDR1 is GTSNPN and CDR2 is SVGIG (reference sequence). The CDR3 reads CAWGARDTANYGYTF. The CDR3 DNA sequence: TGTGCCTGGGGTGCACGGGACACGGCTAACTATGGCTACACCTTC.

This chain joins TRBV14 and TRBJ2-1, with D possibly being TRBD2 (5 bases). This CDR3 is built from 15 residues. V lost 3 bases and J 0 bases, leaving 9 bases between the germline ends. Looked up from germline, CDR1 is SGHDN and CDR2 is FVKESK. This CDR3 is CASSQGRGSYNEQFF. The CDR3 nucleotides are TGTGCCAGCAGCCAGGGTCGGGGCTCCTACAATGAGCAGTTCTTC.

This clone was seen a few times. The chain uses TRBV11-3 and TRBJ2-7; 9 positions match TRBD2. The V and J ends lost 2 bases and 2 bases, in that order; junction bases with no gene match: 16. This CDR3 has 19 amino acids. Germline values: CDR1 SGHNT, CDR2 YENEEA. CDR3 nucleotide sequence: TGTGCCAGCAGCTTAAGGGCGTCCAGCGGGAGGACCACGACCTACGAGCAGTACTTC. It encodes CASSLRASSGRTTTYEQYF.

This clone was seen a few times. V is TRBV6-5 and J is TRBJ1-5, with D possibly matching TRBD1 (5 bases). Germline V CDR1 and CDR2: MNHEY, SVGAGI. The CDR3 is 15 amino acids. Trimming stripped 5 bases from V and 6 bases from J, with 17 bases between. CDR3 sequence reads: CASSPIGQGSQPQHF. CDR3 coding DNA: TGTGCCAGCAGTCCCATAGGGCAGGGCTCTCAGCCCCAGCATTTT.

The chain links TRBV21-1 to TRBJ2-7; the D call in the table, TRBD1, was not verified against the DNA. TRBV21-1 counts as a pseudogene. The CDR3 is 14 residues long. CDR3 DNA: TGTGCCAGCACTTCCGGGACAGGGAGCTACGAGCAGTACTTC. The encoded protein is CASTSGTGSYEQYF.

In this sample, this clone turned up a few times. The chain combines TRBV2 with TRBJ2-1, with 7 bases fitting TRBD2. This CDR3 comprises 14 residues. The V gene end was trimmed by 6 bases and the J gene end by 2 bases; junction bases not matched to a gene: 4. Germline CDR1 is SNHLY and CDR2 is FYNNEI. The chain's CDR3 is CASRPTSAYNEQFF. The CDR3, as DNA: TGTGCCAGCAGACCTACTAGCGCCTACAATGAGCAGTTCTTC.

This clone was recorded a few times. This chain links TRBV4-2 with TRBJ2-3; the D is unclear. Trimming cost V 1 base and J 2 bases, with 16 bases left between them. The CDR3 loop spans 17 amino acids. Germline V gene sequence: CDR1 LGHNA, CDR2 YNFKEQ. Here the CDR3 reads CASSQVLAQPSTDTQYF. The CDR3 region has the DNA TGTGCCAGCAGCCAAGTCCTGGCACAGCCATCCACAGATACGCAGTATTTT.

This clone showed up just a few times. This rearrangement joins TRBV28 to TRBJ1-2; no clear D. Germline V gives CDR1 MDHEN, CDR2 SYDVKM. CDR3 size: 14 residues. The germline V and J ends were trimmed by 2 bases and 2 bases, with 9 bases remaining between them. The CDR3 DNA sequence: TGTGCCAGCAGTTTAGTGCACGCGAACTATGGCTACACCTTC. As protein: CASSLVHANYGYTF.

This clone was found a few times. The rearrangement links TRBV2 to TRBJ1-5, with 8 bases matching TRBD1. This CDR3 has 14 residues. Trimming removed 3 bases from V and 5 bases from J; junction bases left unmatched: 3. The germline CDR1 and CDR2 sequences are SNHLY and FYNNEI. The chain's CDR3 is CASSEVDRDQPQHF. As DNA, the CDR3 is TGTGCCAGCAGTGAGGTGGACAGGGATCAGCCCCAGCATTTT.

CDR3: CASSTPRGTSGSGDSYNEQFF. The CDR3 region has the DNA TGTGCCAGCAGTACCCCTAGAGGGACTAGCGGGAGCGGGGACTCCTACAATGAGCAGTTCTTC. The V and J genes are TRBV7-3 and TRBJ2-1, with 14 nucleotides matching TRBD2. Germline V gene data show CDR1 as SGHTA and CDR2 as FQGTGA. This CDR3 spans 21 amino acids. J gave up 0 bases and V 6 bases, and 16 bases lay outside the gene matches.

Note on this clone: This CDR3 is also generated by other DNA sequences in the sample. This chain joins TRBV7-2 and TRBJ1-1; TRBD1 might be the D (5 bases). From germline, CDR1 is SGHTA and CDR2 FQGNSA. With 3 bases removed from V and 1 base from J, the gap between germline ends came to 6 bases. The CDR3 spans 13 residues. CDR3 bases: TGTGCCAGCAGCTTCCAGGGGAACACTGAAGCTTTCTTT. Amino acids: CASSFQGNTEAFF.

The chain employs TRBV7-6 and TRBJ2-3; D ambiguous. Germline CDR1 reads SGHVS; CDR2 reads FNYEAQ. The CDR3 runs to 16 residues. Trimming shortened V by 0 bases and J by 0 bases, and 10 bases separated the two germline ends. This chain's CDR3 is CASSLAGVLSTDTQYF. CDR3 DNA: TGTGCCAGCAGCTTAGCGGGCGTCCTTAGCACAGATACGCAGTATTTT. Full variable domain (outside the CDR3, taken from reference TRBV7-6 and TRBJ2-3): GAGVSQSPRYKVTKRGQDVALRCDPISGHVSLYWYRQALGQGPEFLTYFNYEAQQDKSGLPNDRFSAERPEGSISTLTIQRTEQRDSAMYRCASSLAGVLSTDTQYFGPGTRLTVL.